This T cell receptor beta chain was captured in a study of shared T cell receptors in the human thymus (TCRdb year 2021). For context, the study as a whole: The study examined how the human thymus generates shared, self-reactive T-cell receptor alpha chains.

Library prep was done by the immunoSEQ multiplex PCR assay. Entries here come from immuneACCESS through TCRdb and include only in-frame sequences with V and J called. Some clones fail to appear in such tables; in the studies checked, an unresolved V gene covers under half of the shortfall, and the cause of the remainder is unknown. Present in this sample are over 450,000 clones, approximately 80% of which were seen just once. The ten most abundant clones make up about 0.013% of the sample. Concerning this clone itself: It lacks a known antigen. No much larger clonotype is one base removed from it; base qualities were not supplied.

The CDR3, cysteine through phenylalanine, is 13 amino acids long. Only the CDR3 part of the read is kept: 39 bases, read in frame from the first base. V gives up 3 bases and J gives up 7 bases, and the segment between their germline ends measures 14 bases. According to the germline V gene (reference sequence), CDR1 reads SGHKS and CDR2 reads YYEKEE. These sequences were also reported in another study, on human thymus T cells. That second publication adds: The donors were immunologically healthy infants in Finland who had open corrective cardiac surgery for congenital heart defects. Thymus tissue was collected as surgical resects that were removed during corrective cardiac surgery. Biased V and J gene segment usage appeared to be present in both thymic and peripheral blood repertoires. Highly overlapping thymic TCR repertoires among unrelated individuals were reported in the related research. TCR alpha and beta repertoires from roughly 8 infant thymus samples and a few related peripheral blood samples were characterized in the study. Donor ages ranged from 7 to 244 days, and the cohort comprised more than 5 male and two female infants. After being mechanically released from the tissue, thymocytes were kept at -70 degrees C in pellets of about 8.5-32 million cells. A QIAsymphony instrument was used to extract genomic DNA from the frozen cell pellets. The immunoSEQ multiplex PCR assay was used to amplify the TCRB and TCRAD loci from a standardized quantity of quality-controlled genomic DNA. The amplicons spanned the V(D)J region and were long enough to cover the CDR3 and allow V and J genes to be identified. The amplicons were sequenced on an Illumina platform via the commercial immunoSEQ service. Primer bias and sequencing errors were corrected as previously described, and TCRAD and TCRB were defined on the basis of the IMGT database. Analysis of the repertoires was done with immunoSEQ Analyzer 3.0 and VDJTools and included basic statistics, V/J segment usage, diversity estimates, rarefaction and pairwise overlap. To estimate diversity, the Chao1, ChaoE, Efron-Thisted, Shannon and inverse Simpson indices were applied, and diversity was also estimated on datasets down-sampled to the smallest sample. Repertoire overlap was assessed by strict matching of CDR3 nucleotide sequence, V gene and J gene, and clustering was done by Jaccard-based multidimensional scaling. Thymus samples yielded on average around 800,000 unique TCRB clonotypes, compared with some 89,000 from blood samples.

The TCR sequence derives from a boy under two years old with a congenital heart defect. Donor details come from another sample of the same person, matched by shared clones. The sample consisted of thymocytes. The V and J genes are TRBV5-5 and TRBJ2-7; the D gene is unclear. The CDR3 is CASSSQVMLEQYF. The DNA sequence reads TGTGCCAGCAGCTCTCAGGTTATGTTGGAGCAGTACTTC.